These 27 T cell receptor beta chains were all obtained from the same sample, sequenced in a study of cytomegalovirus exposure and HLA in healthy donors. Use of 60 Vbeta and 13 Jbeta primers characterized the PCR. Profiled with immunoSEQ multiplex PCR; TCRdb holds only in-frame clones, not every one. The table lists over 85,000 clones, approximately 77% of them singletons. The specimen sequenced was PBMCs. The source of these receptors is a male donor in good health and CMV-seropositive.

The V call is TRBV21-1, the J call TRBJ2-7; the table names TRBD1, a call not compared with the DNA. TRBV21-1 is marked as a pseudogene. This CDR3 region has 17 residues. CDR3 bases: TGTGCCAGCAGCAAGGGGACAGGGGGCTCTGAGGACTACGAGCAGTACTTC. Translating gives CASSKGTGGSEDYEQYF.

The V gene is TRBV7-2, the J gene TRBJ2-2; D unclear. From germline, CDR1 is SGHTA and CDR2 FQGNSA. V was pared by 2 bases and J by 0 bases, with 7 bases between. The CDR3 covers 15 residues. Here the CDR3 reads CASSLLLTNTGELFF. The DNA of the CDR3 is TGTGCCAGCAGCTTACTCCTAACGAACACCGGGGAGCTGTTTTTT.

The V gene is TRBV6-6, the J gene TRBJ1-3, with D hard to call. Germline CDR1 is MNHNY and CDR2 is SVGAGI (reference sequence). This CDR3 spans 14 amino acids. V lost 7 bases and J 0 bases, leaving 10 bases between the germline ends. Written as DNA, the CDR3 is TGTGCCAGCACCCAACCGAGCTCTGGAAACACCATATATTTT. This sequence encodes CASTQPSSGNTIYF.

DNA for the CDR3: TGTGCCAGCAGTTCTCCATCTAGATTTACCGGGGAGCTGTTTTTT. This codes for CASSSPSRFTGELFF. The chain carries TRBV27 and TRBJ2-2; D is unclear. V was clipped by 4 bases and J by 5 bases, with 14 bases between them. This CDR3 is 15 amino acids long. Germline V CDR1 and CDR2: MNHEY, SMNVEV (reference sequence).

Remarks on this clone: Other DNA sequences of this sample code for an identical CDR3. The gene calls are TRBV7-2 and TRBJ2-5; D is uncertain. Germline V CDR1 and CDR2: SGHTA, FQGNSA. The V and J ends lost 1 base and 4 bases respectively, with 10 bases between them. The CDR3 loop spans 14 amino acids. The DNA of the CDR3 is TGTGCCAGCAGCTTAGGAGCTATCGGAGAGACCCAGTACTTC. It translates to CASSLGAIGETQYF.

The V gene is TRBV28, the J gene TRBJ2-1; possibly TRBD1 for D (6 bases). This CDR3 is 14 amino acids long. The V and J ends lost 6 bases and 11 bases respectively, with 20 bases between them. The germline CDR1 and CDR2 sequences are MDHEN and SYDVKM. CDR3 loop: CASSQKPLQGKQFF. The DNA of the CDR3 is TGTGCCAGCAGCCAAAAGCCGTTACAGGGTAAGCAGTTCTTC.

V and J are TRBV18 and TRBJ2-3; possible D gene TRBD2, 7 bases. CDR3 size: 16 residues. Deletions cut 2 bases from V and 1 base from J, with 13 bases between. Germline CDR1 KGHSH, CDR2 LQKENI. The CDR3 DNA sequence: TGTGCCAGCTCACCATACGGGGGGCCGGGCACAGATACGCAGTATTTT. This encodes CASSPYGGPGTDTQYF.

This chain uses TRBV2 with TRBJ2-7; D might be TRBD1 (5 bases). The ends were cut back, 4 bases at V and 5 bases at J, with 9 bases in the middle. Germline CDR1 is SNHLY and CDR2 is FYNNEI. This CDR3 contains 12 residues. CDR3 in amino acids: CASSVTGNEQYF. The CDR3 DNA reads TGTGCCAGCAGTGTTACAGGTAACGAGCAGTACTTC.

This rearrangement joins TRBV7-2 to TRBJ2-5; 8 bases are a match to TRBD1. The CDR3 totals 16 residues. Germline loops: CDR1 SGHTA, CDR2 FQGNSA. V lost 5 bases, J lost 1 base, and 9 bases stayed unmatched. CDR3 sequence reads: CASSPPRTGFQETQYF. The CDR3 nucleotides read TGTGCCAGCAGCCCTCCCAGGACAGGGTTCCAAGAGACCCAGTACTTC.

The V gene is TRBV25-1, the J gene TRBJ1-2, with D possibly TRBD1 on 5 matching bases. The CDR3 loop spans 13 amino acids. CDR1 MGHDK and CDR2 SYGVNS come from the germline V gene. Deletions cut 4 bases from V and 2 bases from J, with 8 bases between. CDR3 sequence reads: CASSVGLNYGYTF. The CDR3 nucleotides read TGTGCCAGCAGTGTGGGGCTGAACTATGGCTACACCTTC.

DNA of the CDR3: TGTGCCAGCAGTACACAGGGGAATAGGCACGAGCAGTACTTC. Amino acids: CASSTQGNRHEQYF. The chain recombines TRBV27 with TRBJ2-7; 7 nucleotides align to TRBD1. V was pared by 5 bases and J by 5 bases, with 9 bases of the junction left unmatched. CDR1 MNHEY and CDR2 SMNVEV come from the germline V gene (reference sequence). This CDR3 is built from 14 residues.

The rearrangement uses TRBV13 and TRBJ1-1, with a possible D match to TRBD1 (6 bases). CDR1 and CDR2 (germline): PRHDT, FYEKMQ (reference sequence). Trimming left V 2 bases short and J 0 bases short, with 10 bases between. The CDR3 consists of 15 residues. The CDR3 nucleotides read TGTGCCAGCAGCTTACGCCGGACAGTGAACACTGAAGCTTTCTTT. This encodes CASSLRRTVNTEAFF. Full variable domain (outside the CDR3, taken from reference TRBV13 and TRBJ1-1): AAGVIQSPRHLIKEKRETATLKCYPIPRHDTVYWYQQGPGQDPQFLISFYEKMQSDKGSIPDRFSAQQFSDYHSELNMSSLELGDSALYFCASSLRRTVNTEAFFGQGTRLTVV.

This chain uses TRBV2 with TRBJ1-2; TRBD1 might be the D (5 bases). V gave up 7 bases and J gave up 3 bases, with 24 bases separating them. The CDR3 runs to 17 residues. The germline V gene has CDR1 SNHLY and CDR2 FYNNEI. The CDR3 nucleotides read TGTGCCAGCATGTTCCCGACCTCCGTGAGACAGCACTATGGCTACACCTTC. Its protein is CASMFPTSVRQHYGYTF.

As concerns this clone: The junction shows a germline mismatch at one end, possibly a read error. The V and J genes are TRBV25-1 and TRBJ1-1; 9 nucleotides agree with TRBD1. CDR1 is MGHDK and CDR2 is SYGVNS in the germline V gene. The CDR3 spans 15 residues. The CDR3 protein is CASSPRDRAWDEVFF. DNA of the CDR3: TGTGCCAGCAGTCCCCGGGACAGGGCATGGGATGAAGTTTTCTTT.

The DNA of the CDR3 is TGCGCCAGCAGTTTCGGCAGGGGGCTAACAGATACGCAGTATTTT. This gives the protein CASSFGRGLTDTQYF. The chain recombines TRBV10-2 with TRBJ2-3; 8 bases align to TRBD1. The J segment lost 3 bases and the V segment lost 5 bases, leaving 7 bases of the junction unmatched. This CDR3 spans 15 amino acids. Per germline, CDR1 WSHSY and CDR2 SAAADI.

CDR3 bases: TGTGCCAGCAGGTTAGCGGGAGGGCTTACACAGAATACGCAGTATTTT. It translates to CASRLAGGLTQNTQYF. J is TRBJ2-3 and V is TRBV28; 11 bases are shared with TRBD2. The CDR3 length is 16 residues. Germline assignment: CDR1 MDHEN and CDR2 SYDVKM. Trimming cost V 6 bases and J 7 bases; bases outside gene matches: 12.

The genes are TRBV5-1 and TRBJ1-2; possible D gene TRBD1, 6 bases. The CDR3 runs to 14 residues. V was clipped by 3 bases and J by 5 bases, with 14 bases between them. CDR1 and CDR2 (germline): SGHRS, YFSETQ. CDR3 coding DNA: TGCGCCAGCAGCTCGGGACAAGCCATTTATGGCTACACCTTC. This encodes CASSSGQAIYGYTF.

This chain links TRBV10-2 with TRBJ2-1; the D gene is possibly TRBD2 (6 bases). CDR1 and CDR2 from the germline V gene are WSHSY and SAAADI. The CDR3 is 14 residues long. V lost 7 bases, J lost 9 bases, and 19 bases lay in between. The CDR3: CASKGLFASSEQFF. The DNA for the CDR3 is TGCGCCAGCAAGGGACTCTTCGCGTCCAGTGAGCAGTTCTTC.

The chain recombines TRBV27 with TRBJ2-2; TRBD1 aligns across 10 bases. This CDR3 is built from 18 residues. The germline CDR1 and CDR2 sequences are MNHEY and SMNVEV (reference sequence). With V trimmed by 0 bases and J by 3 bases, 7 bases remained unmatched. The CDR3 DNA reads as TGTGCCAGCAGTTTATCGACAGGGGGCAGGTCGGACACCGGGGAGCTGTTTTTT. Translated: CASSLSTGGRSDTGELFF.

This clone was detected only a few times. CDR3 in amino acids: CASSLVRGGNSPLHF. CDR3 nucleotide sequence: TGTGCCAGCAGCCTCGTTCGGGGGGGTAATTCACCCCTCCACTTT. This rearrangement joins TRBV11-2 to TRBJ1-6; maybe TRBD1 (5 bases). Germline V lookup: CDR1 SGHAT, CDR2 FQNNGV. The CDR3 is made up of 15 amino acids. V shed 5 bases and J shed 6 bases, with 14 bases lying between them.

CDR3 loop: CASSPPTSGSGKTQYF. In DNA form, the CDR3 reads TGTGCCAGCAGCCCGCCGACTAGCGGGAGTGGAAAGACCCAGTACTTC. The chain joins TRBV7-2 to TRBJ2-5; TRBD2 aligns across 12 bases. The CDR3 spans 16 residues. After removal of 5 bases from V and 6 bases from J, the junction contained 10 bases not matched to a gene. In germline, CDR1 is SGHTA, CDR2 FQGNSA.

The chain combines TRBV7-2 with TRBJ2-2; 11 positions agree with TRBD2. V lost 2 bases to trimming and J lost 7 bases; unmatched junction nucleotides: 6. The CDR3 is made up of 16 amino acids. Germline V CDR1 and CDR2: SGHTA, FQGNSA. The CDR3 sequence is CASSLRTSGLGGELFF. CDR3 nucleotide sequence: TGTGCCAGCAGCTTACGGACTAGCGGGCTGGGCGGGGAGCTGTTTTTT. Together with reference TRBV7-2 and TRBJ2-2, the CDR3 gives the full variable domain: GAGVSQSPSNKVTEKGKDVELRCDPISGHTALYWYRQSLGQGLEFLIYFQGNSAPDKSGLPSDRFSAERTGGSVSTLTIQRTQQEDSAVYLCASSLRTSGLGGELFFGEGSRLTVL.

This chain joins TRBV19 and TRBJ2-2; 9 positions match TRBD1. CDR3 length: 16 amino acids. J gave up 3 bases and V 5 bases, and 7 bases lay outside the gene matches. Germline CDR1 LNHDA, CDR2 SQIVND (reference sequence). The CDR3 coding sequence is TGTGCCAGTAGTCTCGGGACAGGGTCGGACACCGGGGAGCTGTTTTTT. The encoded protein is CASSLGTGSDTGELFF.

This clone has just a few counts. The chain carries TRBV27 and TRBJ2-1; 13 nucleotides line up with TRBD2. Germline V CDR1 and CDR2: MNHEY, SMNVEV (reference sequence). CDR3 length: 16 amino acids. V was clipped by 4 bases and J by 8 bases; unmatched bases: 8. CDR3: CASSWTSGRLIHEQFF. The CDR3 nucleotides are TGTGCCAGCAGTTGGACTAGCGGGAGACTTATCCATGAGCAGTTCTTC.

The chain is built from TRBV2 and TRBJ2-7; 9 bases align to TRBD1. Germline CDR1 reads SNHLY; CDR2 reads FYNNEI. V gave up 5 bases and J gave up 2 bases; unmatched junction bases: 10. The CDR3 extends over 16 amino acids. In DNA form, the CDR3 reads TGTGCCAGCAGTTCTTCCGGGACAGGGATCACCTACGAGCAGTACTTC. It translates to CASSSSGTGITYEQYF.

The genes are TRBV12-5 and TRBJ2-1, with 7 bases that match TRBD1. J gave up 5 bases and V 1 base, and 2 bases lay outside the gene matches. In germline, CDR1 is LGHNT, CDR2 FRNRAP. The CDR3 covers 14 residues. The CDR3 loop is CASGLGTGDNEQFF. In DNA, the CDR3 is TGTGCTAGTGGTTTGGGAACAGGGGACAATGAGCAGTTCTTC.

This clone was recorded a few times. The chain employs TRBV9 and TRBJ2-3; weak D call: TRBD2 (6 bases). Trimming shortened V by 7 bases and J by 0 bases, and 18 bases separated the two germline ends. This CDR3 has 16 amino acids. Germline V gives CDR1 SGDLS, CDR2 YYNGEE. CDR3 loop: CASALRGTYSTDTQYF. DNA for the CDR3: TGTGCCAGCGCTCTCCGCGGGACCTATAGCACAGATACGCAGTATTTT.